The sequence of this T cell receptor beta chain was determined in a study of T-cell reconstitution after alpha-beta-depleted transplantation in children. Findings of the study overall: Reportedly, alpha-beta T cells present about two months post-transplant originated from several hundred expanded clones of graft origin. T cells produced anew were the main source of T-cell counts and diversity one year after transplant. Some patients showed high day-60 TCRbeta diversity, which derived from surviving recipient T cells and thymic progenitors.

The germline CDR1 and CDR2 sequences are DFQATT and SNEGSKA (reference sequence). The CDR3 runs 14 residues. Trimming removed 0 bases at V and 10 bases at J, with 16 bases between. Concerning this clonotype: The antigen is unknown.

Unique molecular identifiers were used in preparing the TCRbeta library. TCRdb recomputed calls from the PCR reads with MiXCR, one row per CDR3 protein. The sample has about 900,000 distinct CDR3 sequences, around 30% seen once. Sample: PBMCs, mostly from graft donor cells, taken 360 days after TCRalphabeta/CD19-depleted stem cell transplant. The receptor was derived from a boy in the first two years of life who had a stem cell transplant for SCID, so the T cells may come from the graft donor. V gene TRBV20-1 combines with J gene TRBJ2-1; D not resolved. CDR3 nucleotides: TGCAGTGCTAGAGACCTATGGACCAGCCGAGAGCAGTTCTTC. Residues: CSARDLWTSREQFF.